This TCR beta chain was documented in a study of shared clonotypes between healthy human individuals. Germline loops: CDR1 LNHDA, CDR2 SQIVND (reference sequence). The CDR3 contains 16 residues. J was trimmed by 5 bases and V by 3 bases; bases with no gene match: 5. This clone was detected only once. The replicate PCRs on unsorted PBMC were given about 300 ng DNA, which is tens of thousands of T cell genomes. In the authors' workflow: From ImmunoSEQ came sequences covering only the junction and carrying no quality scores, so filtering differed. Sequencing used immunoSEQ multiplex PCR; TCRdb keeps in-frame clones, though not all of them. The V and J calls and clone size were taken over from that table, and D and trimming were inferred from the DNA. The sample includes approximately 500,000 clones, approximately 85% of them seen just once. Only Caucasian adults living in Nashville, Tennessee made up the donor group.

This chain joins TRBV19 and TRBJ2-5, with 14 bases aligning to TRBD2. Sequencing was carried out using PBMCs. The receptor comes from a woman aged 40 to 50 in good health. Some clones in this sample may be carry-over from other donors' samples. CDR3 loop: CASSMGTSGRGETQYF. For the CDR3, the DNA is TGTGCCAGTAGTATGGGGACTAGCGGGAGAGGGGAGACCCAGTACTTC.